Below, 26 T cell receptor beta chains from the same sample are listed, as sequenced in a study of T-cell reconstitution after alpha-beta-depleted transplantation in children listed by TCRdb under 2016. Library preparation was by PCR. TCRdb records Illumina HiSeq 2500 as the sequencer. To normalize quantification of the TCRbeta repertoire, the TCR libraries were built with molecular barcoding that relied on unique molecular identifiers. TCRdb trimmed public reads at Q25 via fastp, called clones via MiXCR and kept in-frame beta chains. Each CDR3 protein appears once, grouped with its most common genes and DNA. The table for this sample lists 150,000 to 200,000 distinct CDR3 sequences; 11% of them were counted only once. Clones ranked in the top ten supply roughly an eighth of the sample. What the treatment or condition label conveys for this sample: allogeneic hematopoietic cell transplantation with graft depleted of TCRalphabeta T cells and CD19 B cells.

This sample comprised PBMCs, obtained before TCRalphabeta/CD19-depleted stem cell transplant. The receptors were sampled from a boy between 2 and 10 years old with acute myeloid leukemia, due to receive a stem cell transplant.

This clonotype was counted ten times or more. CDR3 in amino acids: CASSPYGQGKYYGYTF. The DNA for the CDR3 is TGTGCCAGCAGCCCGTACGGACAGGGAAAATACTATGGCTACACCTTC. The chain couples TRBV3-1 to TRBJ1-2, with 8 bases fitting TRBD1. The CDR3 loop spans 16 amino acids. J was trimmed by 3 bases and V by 4 bases; bases with no gene match: 10. Per the germline V gene, CDR1 is LGHDT and CDR2 is YNNKEL (reference sequence). Combining the CDR3 with reference TRBV3-1 and TRBJ1-2 gives the whole variable domain DTAVSQTPKYLVTQMGNDKSIKCEQNLGHDTMYWYKQDSKKFLKIMFSYNNKELIINETVPNRFSPKSPDKAHLNLHINSLELGDSAVYFCASSPYGQGKYYGYTFGSGTRLTVV.

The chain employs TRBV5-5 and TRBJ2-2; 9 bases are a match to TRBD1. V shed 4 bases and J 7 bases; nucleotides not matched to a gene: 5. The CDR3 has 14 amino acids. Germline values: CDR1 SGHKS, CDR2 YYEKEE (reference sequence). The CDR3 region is CASSPGTGCGELFF. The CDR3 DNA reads TGTGCCAGCAGCCCTGGGACAGGGTGCGGGGAGCTGTTTTTT.

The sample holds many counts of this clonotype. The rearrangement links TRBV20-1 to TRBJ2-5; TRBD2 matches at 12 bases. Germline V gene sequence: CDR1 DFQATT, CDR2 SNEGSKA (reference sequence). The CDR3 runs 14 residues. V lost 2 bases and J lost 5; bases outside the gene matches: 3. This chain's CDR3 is CSARPSGRGETQYF. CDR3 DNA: TGCAGTGCTAGACCTAGCGGGAGGGGCGAGACCCAGTACTTC.

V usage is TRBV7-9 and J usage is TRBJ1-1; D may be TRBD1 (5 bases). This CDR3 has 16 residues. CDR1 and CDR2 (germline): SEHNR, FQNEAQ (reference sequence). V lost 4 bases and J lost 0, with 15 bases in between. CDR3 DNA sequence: TGTGCCAGCAGCTATCCGCCCGACAGCCTGAACACTGAAGCTTTCTTT. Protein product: CASSYPPDSLNTEAFF.

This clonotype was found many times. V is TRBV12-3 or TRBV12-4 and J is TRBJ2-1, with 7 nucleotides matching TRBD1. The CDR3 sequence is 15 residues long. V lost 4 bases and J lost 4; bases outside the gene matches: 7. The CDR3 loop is CASSSGTESYNEQFF. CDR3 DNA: TGTGCCAGCAGTTCCGGGACAGAGTCTTACAATGAGCAGTTCTTC.

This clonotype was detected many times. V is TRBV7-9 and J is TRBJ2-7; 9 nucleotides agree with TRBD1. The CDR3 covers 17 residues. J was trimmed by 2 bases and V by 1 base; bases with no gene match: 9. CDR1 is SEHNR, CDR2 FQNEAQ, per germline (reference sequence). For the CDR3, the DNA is TGTGCCAGCAGCTTAGGTACCCGGACAGGGGTTCCCTACGAGCAGTACTTC. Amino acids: CASSLGTRTGVPYEQYF.

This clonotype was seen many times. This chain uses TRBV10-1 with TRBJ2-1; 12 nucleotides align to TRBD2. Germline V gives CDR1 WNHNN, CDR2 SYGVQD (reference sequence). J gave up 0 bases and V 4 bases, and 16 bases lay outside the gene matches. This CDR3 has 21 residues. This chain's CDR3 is CASSAGTSGPEQLSSYNEQFF. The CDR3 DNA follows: TGCGCCAGCAGTGCCGGGACTAGCGGGCCTGAACAGCTTAGCTCCTACAATGAGCAGTTCTTC.

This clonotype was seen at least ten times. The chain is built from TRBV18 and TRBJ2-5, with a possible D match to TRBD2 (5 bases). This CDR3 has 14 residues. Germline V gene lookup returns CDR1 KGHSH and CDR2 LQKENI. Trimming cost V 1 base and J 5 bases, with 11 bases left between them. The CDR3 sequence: CASSPRTGKETQYF. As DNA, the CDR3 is TGTGCCAGCTCACCACGGACGGGGAAGGAGACCCAGTACTTC.

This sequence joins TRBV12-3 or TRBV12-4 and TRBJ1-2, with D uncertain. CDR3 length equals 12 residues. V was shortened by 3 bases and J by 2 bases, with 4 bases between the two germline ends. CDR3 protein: CASSFDNYGYTF. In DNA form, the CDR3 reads TGTGCCAGCAGTTTTGACAACTATGGCTACACCTTC.

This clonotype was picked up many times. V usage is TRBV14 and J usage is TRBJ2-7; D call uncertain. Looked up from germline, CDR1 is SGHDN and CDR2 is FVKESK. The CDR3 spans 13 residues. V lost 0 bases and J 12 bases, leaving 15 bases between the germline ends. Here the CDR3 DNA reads TGTGCCAGCAGCCAAGATCTCCGGGCGGTGCCGTACTTC. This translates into CASSQDLRAVPYF.

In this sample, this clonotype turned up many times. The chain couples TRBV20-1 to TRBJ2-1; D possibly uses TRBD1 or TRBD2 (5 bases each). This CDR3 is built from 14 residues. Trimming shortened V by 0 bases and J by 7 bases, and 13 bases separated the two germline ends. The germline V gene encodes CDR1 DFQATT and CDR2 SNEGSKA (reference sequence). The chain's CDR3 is CSARDGTRRNEQFF. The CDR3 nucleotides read TGCAGTGCTAGAGACGGGACCCGGAGGAATGAGCAGTTCTTC.

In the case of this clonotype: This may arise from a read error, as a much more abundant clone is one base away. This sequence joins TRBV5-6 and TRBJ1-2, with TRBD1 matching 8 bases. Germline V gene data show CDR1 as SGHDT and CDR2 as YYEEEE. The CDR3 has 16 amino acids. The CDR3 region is CASSSVQTGEGYGDTF. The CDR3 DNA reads TGTGCCAGCAGCTCCGTACAGACAGGGGAAGGCTATGGCGACACCTTC.

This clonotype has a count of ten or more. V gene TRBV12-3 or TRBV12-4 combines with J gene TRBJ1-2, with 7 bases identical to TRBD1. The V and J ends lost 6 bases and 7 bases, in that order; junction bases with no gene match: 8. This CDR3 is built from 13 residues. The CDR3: CASSPGTVSGYTF. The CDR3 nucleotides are TGTGCCAGCAGCCCCGGGACAGTGAGTGGCTACACCTTC.

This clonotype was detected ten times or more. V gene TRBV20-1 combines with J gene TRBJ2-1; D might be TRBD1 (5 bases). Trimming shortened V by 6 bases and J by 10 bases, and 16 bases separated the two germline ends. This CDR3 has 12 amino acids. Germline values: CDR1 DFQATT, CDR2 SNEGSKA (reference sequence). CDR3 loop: CSAPSDTDEQFF. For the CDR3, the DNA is TGCAGTGCCCCCTCGGACACCGACGAGCAGTTCTTC.

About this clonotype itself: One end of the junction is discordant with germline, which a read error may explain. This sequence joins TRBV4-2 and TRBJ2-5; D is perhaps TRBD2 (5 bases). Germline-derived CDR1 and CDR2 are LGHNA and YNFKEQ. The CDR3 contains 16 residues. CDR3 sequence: CARSPGLMTYQETQYF. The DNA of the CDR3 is TGTGCCAGGAGCCCCGGACTGATGACCTACCAAGAGACCCAGTACTTC.

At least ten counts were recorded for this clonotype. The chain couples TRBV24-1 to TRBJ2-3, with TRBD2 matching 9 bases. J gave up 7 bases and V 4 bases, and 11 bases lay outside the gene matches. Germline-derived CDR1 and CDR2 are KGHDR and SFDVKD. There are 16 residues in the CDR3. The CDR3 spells CATSDPISGGRYTQYF. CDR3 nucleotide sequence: TGTGCCACCAGTGACCCCATTAGCGGGGGTCGATATACGCAGTATTTT.

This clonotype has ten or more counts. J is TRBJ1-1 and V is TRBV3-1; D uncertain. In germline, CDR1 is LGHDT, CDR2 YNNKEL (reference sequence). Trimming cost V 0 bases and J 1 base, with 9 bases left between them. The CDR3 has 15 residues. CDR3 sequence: CASSQEPDPNTEAFF. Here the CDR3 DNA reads TGTGCCAGCAGCCAAGAACCAGACCCGAACACTGAAGCTTTCTTT.

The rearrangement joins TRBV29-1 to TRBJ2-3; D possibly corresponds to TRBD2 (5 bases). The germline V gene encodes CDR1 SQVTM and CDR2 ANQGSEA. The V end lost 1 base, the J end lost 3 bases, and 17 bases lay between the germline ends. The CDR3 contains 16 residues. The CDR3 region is CSVEGLGVPRTDTQYF. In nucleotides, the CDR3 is TGCAGCGTTGAAGGGCTCGGGGTTCCCCGGACAGATACGCAGTATTTT.

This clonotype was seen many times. The CDR3 DNA follows: TGTGCCAGCAGTCCGCCGGGCACTGAAGCTTTCTTT. Translating it yields CASSPPGTEAFF. This chain links TRBV12-3 or TRBV12-4 with TRBJ1-1; D is ambiguous. The ends were cut back, 5 bases at V and 4 bases at J, with 8 bases in the middle. The CDR3 is made up of 12 amino acids.

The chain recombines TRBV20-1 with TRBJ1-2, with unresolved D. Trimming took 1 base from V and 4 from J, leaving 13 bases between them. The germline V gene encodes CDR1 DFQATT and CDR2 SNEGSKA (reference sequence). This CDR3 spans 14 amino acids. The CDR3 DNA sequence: TGCAGTGCTAGAGGTAGTGAGGGCGGCTATGGCTACACCTTC. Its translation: CSARGSEGGYGYTF.

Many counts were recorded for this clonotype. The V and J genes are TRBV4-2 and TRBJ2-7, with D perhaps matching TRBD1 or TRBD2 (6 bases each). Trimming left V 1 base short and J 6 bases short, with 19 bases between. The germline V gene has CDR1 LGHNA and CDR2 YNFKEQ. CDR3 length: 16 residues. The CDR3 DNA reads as TGTGCCAGCAGCCAAGTGAAGGGGGGCCTCCCAGGCGAGCAGTACTTC. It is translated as CASSQVKGGLPGEQYF.

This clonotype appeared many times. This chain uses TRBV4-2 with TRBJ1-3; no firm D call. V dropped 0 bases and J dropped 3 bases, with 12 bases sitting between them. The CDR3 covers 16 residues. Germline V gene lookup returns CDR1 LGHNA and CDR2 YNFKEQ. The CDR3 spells CASSQENTGFGNTIYF. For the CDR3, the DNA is TGTGCCAGCAGCCAAGAAAACACCGGATTTGGAAACACCATATATTTT.

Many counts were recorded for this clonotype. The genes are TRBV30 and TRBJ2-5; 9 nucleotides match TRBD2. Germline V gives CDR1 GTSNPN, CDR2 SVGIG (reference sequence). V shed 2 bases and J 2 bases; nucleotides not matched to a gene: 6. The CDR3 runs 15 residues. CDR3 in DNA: TGTGCCTGGAGTCTCGCGGGAGGGTATCAAGAGACCCAGTACTTC. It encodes CAWSLAGGYQETQYF. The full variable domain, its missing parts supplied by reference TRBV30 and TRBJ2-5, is SQTIHQWPATLVQPVGSPLSLECTVEGTSNPNLYWYRQAAGRGLQLLFYSVGIGQISSEVPQNLSASRPQDRQFILSSKKLLLSDSGFYLCAWSLAGGYQETQYFGPGTRLLVL.

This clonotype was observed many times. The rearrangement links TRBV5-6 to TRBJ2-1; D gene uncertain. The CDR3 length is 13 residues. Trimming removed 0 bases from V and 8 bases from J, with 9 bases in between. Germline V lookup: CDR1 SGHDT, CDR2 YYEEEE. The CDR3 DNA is TGTGCCAGCAGCTTGGTCGCGAGCGATGAGCAGTTCTTC. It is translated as CASSLVASDEQFF.

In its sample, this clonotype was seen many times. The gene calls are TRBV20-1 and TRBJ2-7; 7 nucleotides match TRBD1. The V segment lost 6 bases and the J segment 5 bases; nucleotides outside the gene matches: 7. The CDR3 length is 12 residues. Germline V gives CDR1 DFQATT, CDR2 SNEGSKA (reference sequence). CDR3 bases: TGCAGTGCCTCGACAGGGTTCGACGAGCAGTACTTC. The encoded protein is CSASTGFDEQYF.

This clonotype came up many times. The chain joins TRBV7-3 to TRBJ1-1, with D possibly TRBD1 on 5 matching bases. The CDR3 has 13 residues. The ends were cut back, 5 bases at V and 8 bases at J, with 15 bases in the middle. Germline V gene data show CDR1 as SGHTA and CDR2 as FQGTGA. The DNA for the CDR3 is TGTGCCAGCAGCCCACCGGGGAGGGGCGAAGCTTTCTTT. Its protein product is CASSPPGRGEAFF.